This TCR beta chain was documented in a study of post-analysis software for immune sequencing data. Prepared TCR beta cDNA libraries contained unique molecular identifiers. Each CDR3 protein gets one entry after TCRdb re-called the PCR reads with MiXCR. The table has about 680,000 distinct CDR3 sequences, 55% to 60% seen once. The sequencing sample was made of blood. The sequence came from a girl aged 2-10 years with multiple sclerosis.

The CDR3 nucleotides read TGCAGCGCCCACATAAGCTCCTACGAGCAGTACTTC. As protein: CSAHISSYEQYF. The chain links TRBV29-1 to TRBJ2-7, with D hard to call. V lost 7 bases, J lost 0 bases, and 10 bases lay in between. The germline gives CDR1 SQVTM, CDR2 ANQGSEA. The CDR3 has 12 residues.